This T cell receptor (beta chain) derives from a study of T-cell memory formation after mild COVID-19. Study-wide results and caveats: Mainly in CM and EM were contracting CD4+ clones; CD8+ were in EMRA.

Note on this clonotype: Its specificity is not known.

The junction had 4 bases not matched to a gene; V was cut back by 10 bases and J by 5 bases. Germline-derived CDR1 and CDR2 are LNHNV and YYDKDF (reference sequence). The CDR3 totals 12 residues. Constant-segment primers and 5'RACE yielded cDNA libraries for TCR alpha and TCR beta, each carrying sample barcodes and UMIs. MiXCR, applied by TCRdb to the 5' RACE reads, yields one record per CDR3 protein. There are a few hundred thousand distinct CDR3 sequences in the sample; roughly 21% occur only once, and under 15% lies in the top ten. This chain joins TRBV15 and TRBJ2-3, with 9 bases aligning to TRBD2. The sequence came from an adult woman who had mild COVID-19 (a few samples of this study predate the infection). Cell type and time point are not known. The sequenced sample was PBMCs or a T cell subset sorted from them (not recorded which). CDR3 DNA sequence: TGTGCCAGCGGGCGGGGGGGAGATACGCAGTATTTT. It translates to CASGRGGDTQYF.